This T cell receptor beta chain derives from a study of blood T cells in healthy people across ages. Between the trimmed V and J ends, which lost 1 base and 5 bases, there was a span of 11 bases. This CDR3 comprises 14 residues. Germline V lookup: CDR1 MNHNS, CDR2 SASEGT. Points from the study as a whole: In older individuals, TCR beta diversity per million T cells was lower, falling roughly linearly with age. Donors of long life had a larger count of naive CD4+ cells and greater diversity than aged donors. Unknown CMV status may confound age-related changes in expanded clones.

This clonotype occurred a few times. Its specificity is unknown. For the second PCR, which ran for 7 to 11 cycles, a sample-barcoded 5' primer and a J-beta primer mix were used. TCRdb re-called the 5' RACE reads with MiXCR, one entry per CDR3 protein. The data show more than 700,000 distinct CDR3 sequences, with approximately 53% seen just once and around 41% held by the top ten. The sequenced sample consisted of blood. The sequence was collected from a man at least 80 years old in good health. The V gene is TRBV6-1, the J gene TRBJ2-5; D uncertain. The CDR3: CASSEGTDRETQYF. As DNA, the CDR3 is TGTGCCAGCAGTGAAGGGACGGACCGGGAGACCCAGTACTTC.